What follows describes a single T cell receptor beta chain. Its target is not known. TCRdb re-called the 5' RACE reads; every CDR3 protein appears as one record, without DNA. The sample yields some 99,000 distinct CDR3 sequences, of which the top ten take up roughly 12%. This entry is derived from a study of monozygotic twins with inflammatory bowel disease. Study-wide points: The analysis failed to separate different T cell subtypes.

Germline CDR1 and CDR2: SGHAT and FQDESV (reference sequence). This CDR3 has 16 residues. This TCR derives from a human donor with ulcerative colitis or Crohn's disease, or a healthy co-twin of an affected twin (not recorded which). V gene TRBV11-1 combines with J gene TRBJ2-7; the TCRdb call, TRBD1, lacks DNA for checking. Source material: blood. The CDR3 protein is CASSLNPGGYYYEQYF.